This is a list of T cell receptor beta chains from one sample in a study of cytomegalovirus exposure and HLA in healthy donors. Libraries were prepared by immunoSEQ multiplex PCR; TCRdb keeps only in-frame clonotypes and omits some of them. The sample gives about 190,000 clones, over 65% of which show up once; 2.6% is in the top ten. The sequenced sample was PBMCs. These receptors originate from a woman aged 45-65 years in good health and CMV-seropositive. Both conserved end residues are part of each CDR3. D genes are given only for firm matches. The listing skips clone size in some rows; elsewhere it reads once, few, many or a size class.

clone_size: -
j_call: TRBJ2-1
v_call: TRBV7-3
d_call: TRBD2
cdr3_aa: CASSLQGGRALNEQFF
cdr3_nt: TGTGCCAGCAGCTTACAGGGAGGGAGGGCCCTCAATGAGCAGTTCTTC

clone_size: -
j_call: TRBJ2-7
v_call: TRBV6-5
d_call: TRBD2
cdr3_aa: CASSPSGGNYEQYF
cdr3_nt: TGTGCCAGCAGCCCTAGCGGGGGAAACTACGAGCAGTACTTC

clone_size: -
j_call: TRBJ1-1
v_call: TRBV29-1
d_call: TRBD1
cdr3_aa: CSVLDRGTNTEAFF
cdr3_nt: TGCAGCGTTTTGGACAGGGGCACGAACACTGAAGCTTTCTTT

clone_size: -
j_call: TRBJ1-5
v_call: TRBV11-2
d_call: -
cdr3_aa: CASSLLLGQPQHF
cdr3_nt: TGTGCCAGCAGCCTCCTACTAGGTCAGCCCCAGCATTTT

clone_size: -
j_call: TRBJ2-2
v_call: TRBV7-2
d_call: TRBD1
cdr3_aa: CASSLEQGGTGELFF
cdr3_nt: TGTGCCAGCAGCTTAGAACAGGGGGGCACCGGGGAGCTGTTTTTT

clone_size: once
j_call: TRBJ2-5
v_call: TRBV19
d_call: TRBD1
cdr3_aa: CASSMGQDQETQYF
cdr3_nt: TGTGCCAGTAGTATGGGACAGGACCAAGAGACCCAGTACTTC

clone_size: few
j_call: TRBJ1-3
v_call: TRBV6-5
d_call: -
cdr3_aa: CASSQAHIGNTIYF
cdr3_nt: TGTGCCAGCAGCCAGGCCCATATCGGAAACACCATATATTTT

clone_size: -
j_call: TRBJ2-1
v_call: TRBV2
d_call: TRBD2
cdr3_aa: CASRLAGGESSYNEQFF
cdr3_nt: TGTGCCAGCCGATTAGCGGGGGGCGAAAGCTCCTACAATGAGCAGTTCTTC

clone_size: -
j_call: TRBJ2-3
v_call: TRBV11-3
d_call: TRBD1
cdr3_aa: CASSLEGTGADTQYF
cdr3_nt: TGTGCCAGCAGCTTAGAAGGGACAGGGGCAGATACGCAGTATTTT

clone_size: -
j_call: TRBJ1-2
v_call: TRBV27
d_call: TRBD1
cdr3_aa: CASSLSRGGQGAGGYTF
cdr3_nt: TGTGCCAGCAGTTTATCGAGGGGGGGACAGGGGGCGGGAGGCTACACCTTC

clone_size: -
j_call: TRBJ1-5
v_call: TRBV6-1
d_call: -
cdr3_aa: CASSEPRYSNQPQHF
cdr3_nt: TGTGCCAGCAGTGAACCCCGTTATAGCAATCAGCCCCAGCATTTT

clone_size: -
j_call: TRBJ2-5
v_call: TRBV7-2
d_call: TRBD2
cdr3_aa: CASSLGGTSEETQYF
cdr3_nt: TGTGCCAGCAGCTTAGGGGGGACTAGCGAAGAGACCCAGTACTTC

clone_size: -
j_call: TRBJ2-7
v_call: TRBV11-2
d_call: TRBD2
cdr3_aa: CASSLWASGVSYEQYF
cdr3_nt: TGTGCCAGCAGCTTATGGGCTAGCGGGGTATCCTACGAGCAGTACTTC

clone_size: -
j_call: TRBJ1-1
v_call: TRBV2
d_call: -
cdr3_aa: CAGTLGVTEAFF
cdr3_nt: TGTGCCGGAACTCTAGGGGTAACTGAAGCTTTCTTT